The clone carrying this T cell receptor (beta chain) has more than one count but fewer than ten. Its antigen is as yet unknown. Preparation of the TCRbeta library used unique molecular identifiers. TCRdb redid the calling of the PCR reads with MiXCR, one entry per CDR3 protein. The sample has roughly 310,000 distinct CDR3 sequences, around 25% seen once. The data belong to a study of T-cell reconstitution after alpha-beta-depleted transplantation in children. Study results and limitations: Alpha-beta T cells present about two months after transplant were reported to originate from several hundred expanded graft clones. It was newly produced T cells that mostly accounted for T-cell counts and diversity one year after transplant. Recipient T cells and thymic progenitors that survived were the source of the high TCRbeta diversity seen at day 60 in some patients.

This specimen consisted of PBMCs, mostly from graft donor cells, obtained 180 days after TCRalphabeta/CD19-depleted stem cell transplant. The sequence was collected from a male patient younger than 18 who had a stem cell transplant for acute lymphoblastic leukemia, so the T cells may come from the graft donor.

The DNA of the CDR3 is TGTGCCAGCAGTTTAGCCGAGGGGAGTCCCTATGGCTACACCTTC. Protein sequence: CASSLAEGSPYGYTF. The chain has TRBV12-3 or TRBV12-4 and TRBJ1-2; tentatively, D is TRBD1 (5 bases). This CDR3 region has 15 residues. The ends were cut back, 0 bases at V and 4 bases at J, with 12 bases in the middle.